This TCR beta chain was obtained from a study of blood T cell repertoires in COVID-19. A single count supports this clone. Germline values: CDR1 MDHEN, CDR2 SYDVKM. Unmatched junction bases numbered 6, after V lost 6 bases and J lost 3 bases. CDR3 size: 14 residues. The method was immunoSEQ multiplex PCR; TCRdb's version includes in-frame clones alone and lacks a portion of them. Of 200,000 to 300,000 clones listed, around 81% were seen once; the top ten hold over 5.5%. The chain joins TRBV28 to TRBJ1-1; 8 positions match TRBD1. Sequencing input: peripheral blood. This TCR was recovered from a woman aged 55-70 years with active or convalescent COVID-19. Written as DNA, the CDR3 is TGTGCCAGCAGAAGGGGACAGGCAGACACTGAAGCTTTCTTT. Protein product: CASRRGQADTEAFF.